This T cell receptor beta chain stems from a study of OX40 agonist ivuxolimab in advanced cancers. Background on the study: An agonistic human IgG2 monoclonal antibody against OX40 (CD134) was given.

CDR1 is LNHDA, CDR2 SQIVND, per germline (reference sequence). Trimming cost V 5 bases and J 4 bases, with 15 bases left between them. The CDR3 spans 14 residues. Sequencing used immunoSEQ multiplex PCR; TCRdb keeps in-frame clones, though not all of them. Of roughly 90,000 clones listed, around 90% are singletons. Sequenced material: CD4+ or CD8+ T cells sorted from blood, taken in a trial of the OX40 agonist ivuxolimab. This receptor was taken from an adult with an advanced solid tumor such as melanoma, head and neck, liver or kidney cancer. J is TRBJ2-7 and V is TRBV19; D is uncertain. The CDR3 spells CASSFGSGGYEQYF. The CDR3 DNA reads as TGTGCCAGTAGTTTCGGGTCTGGCGGATACGAGCAGTACTTC.